This T cell receptor (beta chain) was identified in a study of blood T cell repertoires in COVID-19. The ends were cut back, 8 bases at V and 1 base at J, with 2 bases in the middle. Germline CDR1 reads LNHDA; CDR2 reads SQIVND (reference sequence). The CDR3 has 10 amino acids. Per the authors' pipeline: Scientists estimated how many nucleated cells there were by amplifying reference gene primers. The data were produced by immunoSEQ multiplex PCR, yet TCRdb's version contains in-frame clones alone and is incomplete. The DNA gave D and trimming, while V, J and clone size come from that table. The sample gives 63,000 or so clones, about 81% of which show up once; about 9.1% is in the top ten.

The TCR comes from a human donor in a cohort sampled during active COVID-19. The chain carries TRBV19 and TRBJ1-1; D is unclear. The sequenced sample was peripheral blood. CDR3 coding DNA: TGTGCCAGTCGGAACACTGAAGCTTTCTTT. Translated, it gives CASRNTEAFF.